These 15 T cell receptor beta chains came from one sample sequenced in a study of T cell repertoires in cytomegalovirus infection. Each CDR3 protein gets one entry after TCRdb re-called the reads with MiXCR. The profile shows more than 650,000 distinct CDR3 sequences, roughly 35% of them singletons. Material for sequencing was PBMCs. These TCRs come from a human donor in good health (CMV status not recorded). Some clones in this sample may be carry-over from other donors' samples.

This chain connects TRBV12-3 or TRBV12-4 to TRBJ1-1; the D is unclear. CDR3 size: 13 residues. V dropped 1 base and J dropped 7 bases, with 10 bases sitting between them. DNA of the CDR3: TGTGCCAGCAGTTTAGAAAGGGAAGGTGAAGCTTTCTTT. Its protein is CASSLEREGEAFF.

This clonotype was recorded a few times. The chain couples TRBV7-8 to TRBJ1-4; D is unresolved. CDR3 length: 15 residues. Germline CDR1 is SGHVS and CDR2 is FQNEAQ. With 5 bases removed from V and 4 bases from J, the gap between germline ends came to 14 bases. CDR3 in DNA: TGTGCCAGCAGCCCCTCTGCCTCACATAATGAAAAACTGTTTTTT. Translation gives CASSPSASHNEKLFF.

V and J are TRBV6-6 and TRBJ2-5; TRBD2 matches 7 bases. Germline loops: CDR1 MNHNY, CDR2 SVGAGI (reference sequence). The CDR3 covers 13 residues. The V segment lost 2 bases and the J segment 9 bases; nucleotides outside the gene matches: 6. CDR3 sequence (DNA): TGTGCCAGCAGTTACCCCGGGGCGGGGGCCCAGTACTTC. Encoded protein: CASSYPGAGAQYF.

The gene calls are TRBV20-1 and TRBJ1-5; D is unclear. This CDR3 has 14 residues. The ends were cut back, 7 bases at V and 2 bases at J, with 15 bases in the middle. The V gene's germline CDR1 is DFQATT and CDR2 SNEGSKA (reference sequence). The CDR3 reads CSERTSAGNQPQHF. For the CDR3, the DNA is TGCAGTGAGAGGACGTCGGCCGGCAATCAGCCCCAGCATTTT.

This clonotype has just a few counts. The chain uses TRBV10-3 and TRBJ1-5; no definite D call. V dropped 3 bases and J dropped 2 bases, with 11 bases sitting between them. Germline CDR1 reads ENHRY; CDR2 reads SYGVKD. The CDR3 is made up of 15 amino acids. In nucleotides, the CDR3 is TGTGCCATCAGTGAAATCGGAAACCGCAATCAGCCCCAGCATTTT. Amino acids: CAISEIGNRNQPQHF.

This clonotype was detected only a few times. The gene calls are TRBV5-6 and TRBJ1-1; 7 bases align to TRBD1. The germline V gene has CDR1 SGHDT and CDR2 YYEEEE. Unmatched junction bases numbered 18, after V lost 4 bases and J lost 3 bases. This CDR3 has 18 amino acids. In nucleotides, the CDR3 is TGTGCCAGCAGCCTTAACAGGGGAATGAGGGGTTCGGACACTGAAGCTTTCTTT. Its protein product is CASSLNRGMRGSDTEAFF.

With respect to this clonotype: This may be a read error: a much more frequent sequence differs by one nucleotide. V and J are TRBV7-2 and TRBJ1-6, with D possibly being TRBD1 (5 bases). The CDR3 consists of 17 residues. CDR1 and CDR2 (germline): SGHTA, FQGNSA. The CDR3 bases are TGTGCCAGCAGCTCACGTGGGACGGGACGAGGAAATTCACCCCTCCAATTT. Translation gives CASSSRGTGRGNSPLQF.

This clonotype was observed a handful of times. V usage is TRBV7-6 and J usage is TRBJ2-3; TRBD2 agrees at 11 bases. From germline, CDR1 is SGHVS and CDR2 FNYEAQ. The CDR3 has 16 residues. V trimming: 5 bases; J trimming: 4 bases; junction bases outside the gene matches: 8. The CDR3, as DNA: TGTGCCAGCAGCCGGGGGGGGACTAGCGGCCCAGATACGCAGTATTTT. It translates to CASSRGGTSGPDTQYF.

This chain's CDR3 is CASSPQGVNEKLFF. CDR3 nucleotides: TGTGCCAGCAGCCCACAGGGCGTTAATGAAAAACTGTTTTTT. J is TRBJ1-4 and V is TRBV11-2; TRBD1 is a possible D gene (6 bases). The CDR3 contains 14 residues. Trimming took off 5 bases at V and 4 bases at J, with 11 bases between the two ends. Looked up from germline, CDR1 is SGHAT and CDR2 is FQNNGV.

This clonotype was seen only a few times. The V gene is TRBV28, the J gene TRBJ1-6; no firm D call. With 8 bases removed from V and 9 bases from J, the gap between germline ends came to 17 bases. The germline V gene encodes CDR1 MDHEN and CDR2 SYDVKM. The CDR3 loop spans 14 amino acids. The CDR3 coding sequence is TGTGCCAGCTTAAGGCTCCTTCGAGGTTCACCCCTCCACTTT. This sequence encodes CASLRLLRGSPLHF. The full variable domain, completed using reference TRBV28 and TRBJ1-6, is DVKVTQSSRYLVKRTGEKVFLECVQDMDHENMFWYRQDPGLGLRLIYFSYDVKMKEKGDIPEGYSVSREKKERFSLILESASTNQTSMYLCASLRLLRGSPLHFGNGTRLTVT.

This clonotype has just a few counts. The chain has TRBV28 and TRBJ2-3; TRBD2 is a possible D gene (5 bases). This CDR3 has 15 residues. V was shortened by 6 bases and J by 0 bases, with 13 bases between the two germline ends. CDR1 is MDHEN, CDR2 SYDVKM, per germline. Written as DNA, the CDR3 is TGTGCCAGCAGCCAGCGGCAATCTAGCACAGATACGCAGTATTTT. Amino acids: CASSQRQSSTDTQYF.

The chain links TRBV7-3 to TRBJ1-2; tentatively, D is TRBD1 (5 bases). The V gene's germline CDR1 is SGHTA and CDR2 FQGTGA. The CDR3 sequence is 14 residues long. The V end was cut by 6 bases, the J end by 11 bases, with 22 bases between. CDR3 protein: CASSPAGDLQPYTF. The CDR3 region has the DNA TGTGCCAGCAGTCCTGCCGGGGACCTTCAACCGTACACCTTC.

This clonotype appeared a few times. The CDR3 sequence: CASSSRGQNTGELFF. The CDR3 DNA follows: TGTGCCAGCAGCTCCAGGGGACAGAACACCGGGGAGCTGTTTTTT. The chain couples TRBV7-9 to TRBJ2-2, with D possibly TRBD1 on 6 matching bases. The V gene lost 4 bases and the J gene lost 1 base, with 10 bases spanning the gap. This CDR3 region has 15 residues. Germline CDR1 reads SEHNR; CDR2 reads FQNEAQ (reference sequence).

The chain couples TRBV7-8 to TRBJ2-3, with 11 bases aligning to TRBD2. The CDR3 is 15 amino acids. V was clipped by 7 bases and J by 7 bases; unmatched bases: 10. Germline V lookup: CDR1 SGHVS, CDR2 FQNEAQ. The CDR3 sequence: CASKLISGRANTQYF. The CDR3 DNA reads TGTGCCAGCAAGCTAATTAGCGGGAGGGCAAATACGCAGTATTTT.

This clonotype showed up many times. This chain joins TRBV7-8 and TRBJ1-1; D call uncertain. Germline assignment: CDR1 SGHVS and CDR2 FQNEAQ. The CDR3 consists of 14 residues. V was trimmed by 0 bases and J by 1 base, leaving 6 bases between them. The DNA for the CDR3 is TGTGCCAGCAGCTTAGCAGACGGGAACACTGAAGCTTTCTTT. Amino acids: CASSLADGNTEAFF.